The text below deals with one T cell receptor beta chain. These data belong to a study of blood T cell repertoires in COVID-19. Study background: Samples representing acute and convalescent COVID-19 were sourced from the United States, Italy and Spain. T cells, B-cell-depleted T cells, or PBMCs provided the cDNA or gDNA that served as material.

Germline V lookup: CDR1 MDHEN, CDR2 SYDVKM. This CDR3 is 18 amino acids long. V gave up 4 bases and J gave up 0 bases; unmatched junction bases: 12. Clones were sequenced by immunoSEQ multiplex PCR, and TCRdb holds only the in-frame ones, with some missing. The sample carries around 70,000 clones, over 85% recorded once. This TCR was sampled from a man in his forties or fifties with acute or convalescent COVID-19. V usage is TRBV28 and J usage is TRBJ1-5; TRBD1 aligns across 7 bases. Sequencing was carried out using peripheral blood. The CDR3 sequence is CASSSPGQSLYSNQPQHF. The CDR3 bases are TGTGCCAGCAGTTCCCCGGGACAGAGTCTTTATAGCAATCAGCCCCAGCATTTT.